The 2 T cell receptor beta chains below come from one sample, sequenced in a study of T-cell reconstitution after alpha-beta-depleted transplantation in children (dated by TCRdb to 2015 to 2016). Libraries came from PCR. The reads were generated on an Illumina HiSeq 2500. TCR library preparation used molecular barcoding, with unique molecular identifiers applied to normalize quantification of the TCRbeta repertoire. The public reads were reanalyzed by TCRdb: fastp trimming at Q25, MiXCR alignment, in-frame beta chains only. Under each unique CDR3 protein, matching rows form one entry showing the most common genes and DNA. A total of some 500,000 distinct CDR3 sequences appear in this sample, roughly 18% of them only once. Approximately 3% of the sample is taken by the ten largest. The sample here was PBMCs from the stem cell graft donor, taken from the stem cell graft. Receptor source: a human donor who donated a stem cell graft to a child with acute lymphoblastic leukemia.

The rearrangement uses TRBV12-3 or TRBV12-4 and TRBJ1-1, with TRBD1 identical over 9 bases. J gave up 4 bases and V 6 bases, and 3 bases lay outside the gene matches. The CDR3 has 13 residues. CDR3 loop: CASRQGAATEAFF. For the CDR3, the DNA is TGTGCCAGCAGACAGGGGGCCGCCACTGAAGCTTTCTTT.

The chain couples TRBV7-9 to TRBJ2-1, with a tentative D call TRBD2 (6 bases). The CDR3 runs to 16 residues. Deletions cut 3 bases from V and 2 bases from J, with 14 bases between. The V gene's germline CDR1 is SEHNR and CDR2 FQNEAQ (reference sequence). DNA for the CDR3: TGTGCCAGCAGCTTCTGGGGACGGGGGACCTACAATGAGCAGTTCTTC. Its translation: CASSFWGRGTYNEQFF.